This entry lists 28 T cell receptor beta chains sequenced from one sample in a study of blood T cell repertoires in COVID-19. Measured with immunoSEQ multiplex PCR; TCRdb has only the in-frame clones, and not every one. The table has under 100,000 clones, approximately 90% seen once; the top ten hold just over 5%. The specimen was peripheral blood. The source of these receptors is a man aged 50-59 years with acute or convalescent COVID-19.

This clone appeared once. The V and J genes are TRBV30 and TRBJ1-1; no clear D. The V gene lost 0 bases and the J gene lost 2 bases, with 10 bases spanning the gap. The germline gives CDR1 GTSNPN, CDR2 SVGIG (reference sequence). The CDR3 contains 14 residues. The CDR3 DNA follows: TGTGCCTGGAGTGTACGAGGGAGTAACACTGAAGCTTTCTTT. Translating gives CAWSVRGSNTEAFF. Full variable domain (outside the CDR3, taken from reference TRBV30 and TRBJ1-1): SQTIHQWPATLVQPVGSPLSLECTVEGTSNPNLYWYRQAAGRGLQLLFYSVGIGQISSEVPQNLSASRPQDRQFILSSKKLLLSDSGFYLCAWSVRGSNTEAFFGQGTRLTVV.

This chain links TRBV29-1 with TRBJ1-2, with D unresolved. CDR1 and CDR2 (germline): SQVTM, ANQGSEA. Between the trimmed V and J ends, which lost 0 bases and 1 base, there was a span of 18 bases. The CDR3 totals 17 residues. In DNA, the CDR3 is TGCAGCGTTGAAGATCTGGTGCGGCAGTCTCGTAACTATGGCTACACCTTC. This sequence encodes CSVEDLVRQSRNYGYTF.

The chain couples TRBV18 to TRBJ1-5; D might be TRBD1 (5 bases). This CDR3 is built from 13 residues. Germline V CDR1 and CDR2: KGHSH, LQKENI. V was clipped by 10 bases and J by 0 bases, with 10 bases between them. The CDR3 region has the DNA TGTGCCACCACACAGGATAGCAATCAGCCCCAGCATTTT. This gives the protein CATTQDSNQPQHF.

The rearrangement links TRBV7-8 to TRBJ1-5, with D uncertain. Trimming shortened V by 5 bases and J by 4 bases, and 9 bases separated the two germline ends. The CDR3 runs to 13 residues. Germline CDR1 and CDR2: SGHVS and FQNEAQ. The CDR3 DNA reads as TGTGCCAGCAGCGGCGGTCCGAATCAGCCCCAGCATTTT. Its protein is CASSGGPNQPQHF. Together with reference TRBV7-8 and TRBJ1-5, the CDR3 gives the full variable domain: GAGVSQSPRYKVAKRGQDVALRCDPISGHVSLFWYQQALGQGPEFLTYFQNEAQLDKSGLPSDRFFAERPEGSVSTLKIQRTQQEDSAVYLCASSGGPNQPQHFGDGTRLSIL.

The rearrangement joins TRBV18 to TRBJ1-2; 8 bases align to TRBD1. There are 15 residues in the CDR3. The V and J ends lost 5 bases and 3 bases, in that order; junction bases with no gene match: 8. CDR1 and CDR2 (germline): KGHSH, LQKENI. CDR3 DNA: TGTGCCAGCTCATTGGCGGACAGGGACTACTATGGCTACACCTTC. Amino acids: CASSLADRDYYGYTF.

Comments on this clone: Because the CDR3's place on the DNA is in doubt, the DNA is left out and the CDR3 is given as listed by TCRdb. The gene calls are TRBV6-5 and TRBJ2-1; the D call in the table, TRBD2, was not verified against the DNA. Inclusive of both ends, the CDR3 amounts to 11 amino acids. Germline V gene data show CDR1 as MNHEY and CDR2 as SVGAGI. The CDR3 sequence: CASILVREQFF.

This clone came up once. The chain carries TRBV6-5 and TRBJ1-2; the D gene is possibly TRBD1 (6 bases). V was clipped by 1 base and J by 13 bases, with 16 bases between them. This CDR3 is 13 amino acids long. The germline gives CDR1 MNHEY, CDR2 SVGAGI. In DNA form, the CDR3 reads TGTGCCAGCAGTTACTTTGGGACAAGCGCTCTCACCTTC. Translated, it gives CASSYFGTSALTF.

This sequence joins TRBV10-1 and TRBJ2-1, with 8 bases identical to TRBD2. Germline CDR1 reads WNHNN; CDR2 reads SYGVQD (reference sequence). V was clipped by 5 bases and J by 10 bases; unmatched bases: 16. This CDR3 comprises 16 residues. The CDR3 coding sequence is TGCGCCAGCAGTAGCGAGCGGGGGCCGCGAGAACAGGAGCAGTTCTTC. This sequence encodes CASSSERGPREQEQFF.

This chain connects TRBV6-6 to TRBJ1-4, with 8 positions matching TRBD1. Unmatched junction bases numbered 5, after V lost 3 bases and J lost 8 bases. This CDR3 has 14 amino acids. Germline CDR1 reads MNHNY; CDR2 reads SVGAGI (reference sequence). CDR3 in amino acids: CASSYGQGEEKLFF. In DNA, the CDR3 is TGTGCCAGCAGTTATGGACAGGGTGAAGAAAAACTGTTTTTT.

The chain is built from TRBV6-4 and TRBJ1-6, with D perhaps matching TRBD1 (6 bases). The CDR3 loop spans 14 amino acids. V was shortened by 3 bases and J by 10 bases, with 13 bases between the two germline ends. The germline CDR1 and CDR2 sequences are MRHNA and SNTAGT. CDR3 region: CASSETRGQSPLHF. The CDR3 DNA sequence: TGTGCCAGCAGTGAGACCAGGGGCCAATCACCCCTCCACTTT.

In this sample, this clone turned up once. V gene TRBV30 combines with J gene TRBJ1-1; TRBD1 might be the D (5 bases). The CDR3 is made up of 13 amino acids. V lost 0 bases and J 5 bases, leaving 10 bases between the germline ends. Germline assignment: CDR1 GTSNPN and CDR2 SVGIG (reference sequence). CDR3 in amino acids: CAWSVRGGTEAFF. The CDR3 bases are TGTGCCTGGAGTGTACGGGGGGGGACTGAAGCTTTCTTT.

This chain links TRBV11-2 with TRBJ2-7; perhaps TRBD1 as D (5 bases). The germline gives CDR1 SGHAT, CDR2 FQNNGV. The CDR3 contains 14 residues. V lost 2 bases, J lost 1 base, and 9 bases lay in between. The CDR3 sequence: CASSLFRESYEQYF. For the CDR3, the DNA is TGTGCCAGCAGCTTATTCAGGGAATCCTACGAGCAGTACTTC.

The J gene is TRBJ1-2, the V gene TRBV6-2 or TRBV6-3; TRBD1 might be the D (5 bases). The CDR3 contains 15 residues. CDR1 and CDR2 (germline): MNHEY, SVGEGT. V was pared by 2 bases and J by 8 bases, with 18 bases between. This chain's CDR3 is CASSYLGPRGAGYTF. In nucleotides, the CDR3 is TGTGCCAGCAGTTACCTTGGGCCTCGCGGGGCCGGCTACACCTTC.

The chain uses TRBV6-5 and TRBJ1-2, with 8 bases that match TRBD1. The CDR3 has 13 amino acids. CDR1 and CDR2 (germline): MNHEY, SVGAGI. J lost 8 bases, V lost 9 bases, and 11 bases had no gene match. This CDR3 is CASGGQGARGYTF. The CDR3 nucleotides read TGTGCCAGTGGAGGGCAGGGGGCAAGAGGCTACACCTTC.

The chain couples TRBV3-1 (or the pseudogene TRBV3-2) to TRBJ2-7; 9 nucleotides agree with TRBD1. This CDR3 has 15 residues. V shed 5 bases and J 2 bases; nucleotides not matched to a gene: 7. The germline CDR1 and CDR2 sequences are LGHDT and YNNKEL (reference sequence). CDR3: CASSSRDRDAYEQYF. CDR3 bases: TGTGCCAGCAGCTCCCGGGACAGGGACGCCTACGAGCAGTACTTC.

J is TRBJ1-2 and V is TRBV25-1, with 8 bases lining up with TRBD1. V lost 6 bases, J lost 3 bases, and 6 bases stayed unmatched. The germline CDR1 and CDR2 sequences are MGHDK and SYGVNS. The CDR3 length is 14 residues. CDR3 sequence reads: CASSASDRDYGYTF. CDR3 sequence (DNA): TGTGCCAGCAGCGCCTCGGACAGGGACTATGGCTACACCTTC.

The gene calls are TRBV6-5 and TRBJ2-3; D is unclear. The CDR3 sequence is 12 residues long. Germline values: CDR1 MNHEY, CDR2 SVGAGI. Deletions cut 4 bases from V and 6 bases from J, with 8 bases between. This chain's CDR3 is CASSSSRDTQYF. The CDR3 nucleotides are TGTGCCAGCAGTTCCTCCAGGGATACGCAGTATTTT.

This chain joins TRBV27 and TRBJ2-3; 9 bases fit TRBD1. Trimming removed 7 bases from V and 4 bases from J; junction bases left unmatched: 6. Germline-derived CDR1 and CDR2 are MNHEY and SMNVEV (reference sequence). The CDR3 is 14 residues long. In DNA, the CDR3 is TGTGCCAGCAAGCCGGGACAGGGTTCAGATACGCAGTATTTT. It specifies CASKPGQGSDTQYF.

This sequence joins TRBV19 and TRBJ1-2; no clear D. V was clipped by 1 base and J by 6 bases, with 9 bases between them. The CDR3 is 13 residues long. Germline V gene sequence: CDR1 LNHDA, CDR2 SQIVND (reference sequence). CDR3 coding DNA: TGTGCCAGTAGTATAGGAACAGCGGATGGCTACACCTTC. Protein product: CASSIGTADGYTF.

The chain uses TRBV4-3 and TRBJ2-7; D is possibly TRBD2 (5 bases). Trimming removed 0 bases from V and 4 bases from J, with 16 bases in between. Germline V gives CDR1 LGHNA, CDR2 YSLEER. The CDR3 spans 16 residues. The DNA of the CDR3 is TGCGCCAGCAGCCAAGATTCCGAGGGAAAGGGTTACGAGCAGTACTTC. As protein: CASSQDSEGKGYEQYF.

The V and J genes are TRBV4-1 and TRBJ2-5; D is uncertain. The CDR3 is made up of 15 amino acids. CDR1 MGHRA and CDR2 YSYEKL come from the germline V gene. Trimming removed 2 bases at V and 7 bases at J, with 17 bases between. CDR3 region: CASSQTFSDPPTQYF. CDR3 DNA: TGCGCCAGCAGCCAAACTTTCAGCGACCCCCCGACCCAGTACTTC.

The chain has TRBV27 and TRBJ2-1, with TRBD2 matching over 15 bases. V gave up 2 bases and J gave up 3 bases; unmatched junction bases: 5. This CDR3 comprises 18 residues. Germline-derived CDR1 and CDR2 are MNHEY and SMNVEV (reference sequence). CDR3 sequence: CASSLRAGLAGGYNEQFF. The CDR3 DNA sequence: TGTGCCAGCAGTTTACGAGCGGGACTAGCGGGAGGCTACAATGAGCAGTTCTTC.

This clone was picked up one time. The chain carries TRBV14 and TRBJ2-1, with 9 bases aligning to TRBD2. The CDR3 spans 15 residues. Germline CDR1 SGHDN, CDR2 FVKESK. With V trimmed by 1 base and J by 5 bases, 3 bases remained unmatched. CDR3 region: CASSQVAGGHNEQFF. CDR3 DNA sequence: TGTGCCAGCAGCCAAGTTGCGGGAGGGCACAATGAGCAGTTCTTC. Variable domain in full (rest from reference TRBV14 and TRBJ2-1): EAGVTQFPSHSVIEKGQTVTLRCDPISGHDNLYWYRRVMGKEIKFLLHFVKESKQDESGMPNNRFLAERTGGTYSTLKVQPAELEDSGVYFCASSQVAGGHNEQFFGPGTRLTVL.

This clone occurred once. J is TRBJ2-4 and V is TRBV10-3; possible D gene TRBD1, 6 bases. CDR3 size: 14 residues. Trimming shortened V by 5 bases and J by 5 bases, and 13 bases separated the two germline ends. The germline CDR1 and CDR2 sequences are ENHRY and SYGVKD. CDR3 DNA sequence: TGTGCCATCAGTCCCGGACAGTTCCAAAACATTCAGTACTTC. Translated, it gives CAISPGQFQNIQYF.

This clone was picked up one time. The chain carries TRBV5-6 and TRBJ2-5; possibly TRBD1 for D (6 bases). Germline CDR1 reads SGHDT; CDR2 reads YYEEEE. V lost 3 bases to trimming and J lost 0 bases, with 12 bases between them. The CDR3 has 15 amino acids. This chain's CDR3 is CASSSDRTYQETQYF. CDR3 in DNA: TGTGCCAGCAGCTCGGACAGAACGTACCAAGAGACCCAGTACTTC.

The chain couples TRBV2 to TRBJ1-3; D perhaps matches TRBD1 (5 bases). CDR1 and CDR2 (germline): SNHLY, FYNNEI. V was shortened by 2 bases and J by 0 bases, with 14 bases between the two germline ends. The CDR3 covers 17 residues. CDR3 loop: CASSERGSTISGNTIYF. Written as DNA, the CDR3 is TGTGCCAGCAGTGAAAGGGGCAGTACCATCTCTGGAAACACCATATATTTT.

The CDR3 loop reads CASSPQGRNQPQHF. The CDR3 DNA reads as TGTGCCAGCAGCCCCCAGGGGCGTAATCAGCCCCAGCATTTT. This chain connects TRBV7-9 to TRBJ1-5, with a weak D call TRBD1 (6 bases). V lost 5 bases to trimming and J lost 4 bases, with 12 bases between them. Germline assignment: CDR1 SEHNR and CDR2 FQNEAQ (reference sequence). The CDR3 consists of 14 residues.

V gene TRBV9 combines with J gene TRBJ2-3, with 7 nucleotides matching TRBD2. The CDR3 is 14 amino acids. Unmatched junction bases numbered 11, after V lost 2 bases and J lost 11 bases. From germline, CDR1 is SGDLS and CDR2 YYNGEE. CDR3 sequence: CASSVGTYAGVQYF. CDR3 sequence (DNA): TGTGCCAGCAGCGTCGGGACTTACGCGGGGGTGCAGTATTTT.